This TCR beta chain was identified during a study of blood T cell repertoires in COVID-19. Produced via immunoSEQ multiplex PCR; TCRdb's table is partial and in-frame only. The data contain 100,000 to 120,000 clones, roughly four fifths of them singletons. With 2 bases clipped from V and 8 bases from J, the junction kept 4 bases outside the gene matches. The CDR3 covers 15 residues. Germline V gives CDR1 LGHNA, CDR2 YNFKEQ. The TCR originated in a woman aged 55-75 years with acute or convalescent COVID-19. The rearrangement joins TRBV4-2 to TRBJ2-1; TRBD2 agrees at 12 bases. Sequencing was performed on peripheral blood. The CDR3 protein is CASSQPSGGAHEQFF. CDR3 bases: TGTGCCAGCAGCCAACCTAGCGGGGGGGCGCATGAGCAGTTCTTC.